One sample yielded the 3 T cell receptor beta chains listed below, sequenced in a study of control samples from healthy donors and cancer patients. The data were produced by immunoSEQ multiplex PCR, yet TCRdb's version contains in-frame clones alone and is incomplete. The sample has some 140,000 clones; approximately 89% are singletons. Input material: PBMCs. Every receptor here comes from a man aged 50-60 years with head and neck cancer.

The V and J genes are TRBV20-1 and TRBJ1-1; D remains ambiguous. Per the germline V gene, CDR1 is DFQATT and CDR2 is SNEGSKA (reference sequence). The length of the CDR3 is 12 residues. V was trimmed by 3 bases and J by 1 base, leaving 6 bases between them. CDR3 DNA sequence: TGCAGTGCTAGTAAGGCGAACACTGAAGCTTTCTTT. It is translated as CSASKANTEAFF.

This chain connects TRBV24-1 to TRBJ2-5; TRBD2 matches at 9 bases. The CDR3 length is 16 residues. Germline-derived CDR1 and CDR2 are KGHDR and SFDVKD. The V segment lost 1 base and the J segment 5 bases; nucleotides outside the gene matches: 7. The CDR3 region has the DNA TGTGCCACCAGTGATTTCGTAGCGGGAGAGGGGGAGACCCAGTACTTC. Translated: CATSDFVAGEGETQYF.

This chain connects TRBV19 to TRBJ2-7, with 7 bases matching TRBD1. Trimming at V came to 5 bases and at J to 0 bases, leaving 7 bases not matched to a gene. This CDR3 contains 15 residues. Looked up from germline, CDR1 is LNHDA and CDR2 is SQIVND (reference sequence). In nucleotides, the CDR3 is TGTGCCAGTAGTGACGGACAGGCTAGCTCCTACGAGCAGTACTTC. Its protein is CASSDGQASSYEQYF.